The clone carrying this T cell receptor beta chain showed up just a few times. Antigen unknown. This entry comes from a study of response to subunit inactivated influenza vaccine. The study's findings and limits: Authors suggested seasonal influenza vaccinations each recruit few new T cells.

TCRdb reanalysed the RT-PCR reads using MiXCR and keeps one entry per CDR3 protein. The data hold approximately 500,000 distinct CDR3 sequences, with 13% observed a single time. The sequence derives from a man aged 50 to 59 who received an inactivated influenza vaccine. Sequenced material: PBMCs from blood, taken about 40 days after vaccination.

The CDR3 DNA reads as TGTGCCAGCAGCGGGGACCCAGGTCGGGAGCAGTACTTC. Translating gives CASSGDPGREQYF. This chain connects TRBV12-3 or TRBV12-4 to TRBJ2-7; tentatively, D is TRBD1 or TRBD2 (5 bases each). Trimming cost V 6 bases and J 7 bases, with 16 bases left between them. The CDR3 spans 13 residues.